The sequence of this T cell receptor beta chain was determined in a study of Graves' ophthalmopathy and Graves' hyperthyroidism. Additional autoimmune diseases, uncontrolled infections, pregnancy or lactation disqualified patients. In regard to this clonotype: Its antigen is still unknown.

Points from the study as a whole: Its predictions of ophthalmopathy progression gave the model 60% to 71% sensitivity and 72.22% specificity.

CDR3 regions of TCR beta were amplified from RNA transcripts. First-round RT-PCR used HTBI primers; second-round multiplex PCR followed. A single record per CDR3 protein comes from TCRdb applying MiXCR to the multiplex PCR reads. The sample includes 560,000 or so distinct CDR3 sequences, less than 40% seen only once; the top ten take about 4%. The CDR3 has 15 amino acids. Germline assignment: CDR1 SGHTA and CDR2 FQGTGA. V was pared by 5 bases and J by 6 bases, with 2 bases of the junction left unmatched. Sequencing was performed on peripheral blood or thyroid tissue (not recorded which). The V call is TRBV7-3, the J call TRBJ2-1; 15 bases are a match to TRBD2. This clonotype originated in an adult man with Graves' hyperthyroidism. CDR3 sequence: CASSRTSGGVNEQFF. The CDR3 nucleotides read TGTGCCAGCAGCCGGACTAGCGGGGGGGTCAATGAGCAGTTCTTC.